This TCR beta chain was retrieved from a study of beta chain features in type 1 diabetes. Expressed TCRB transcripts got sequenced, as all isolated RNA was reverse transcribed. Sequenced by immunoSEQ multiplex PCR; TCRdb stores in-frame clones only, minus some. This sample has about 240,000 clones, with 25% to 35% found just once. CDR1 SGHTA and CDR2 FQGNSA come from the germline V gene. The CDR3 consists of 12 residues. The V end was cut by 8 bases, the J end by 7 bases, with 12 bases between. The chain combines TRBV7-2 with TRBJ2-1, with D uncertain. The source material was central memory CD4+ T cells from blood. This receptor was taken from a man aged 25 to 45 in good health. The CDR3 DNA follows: TGTGCCAGCCGTTCCTACGGAAATGAGCAGTTCTTC. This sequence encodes CASRSYGNEQFF.